This T cell receptor (beta chain) was recovered during a study of cytomegalovirus exposure and HLA in healthy donors. Study-wide points: In a later analysis, across HLA loci, associated TCR counts were highest for DRB1, lowest for HLA-C.

The PCR was carried out with 60 Vbeta primers and 13 Jbeta primers. Clones were read by immunoSEQ multiplex PCR, and TCRdb kept only the in-frame ones, dropping some. The sample lists about 140,000 clones, around three fifths occurring once. This clone appeared a few times. What it recognizes is unknown. The V gene end was trimmed by 4 bases and the J gene end by 1 base; junction bases not matched to a gene: 4. The length of the CDR3 is 15 residues. Germline values: CDR1 LGHNA, CDR2 YNFKEQ. Sequencing was done on a sample of PBMCs. This rearrangement joins TRBV4-2 to TRBJ1-1; the match to TRBD1 covers 9 bases. The TCR comes from a male donor in good health and CMV-seronegative. CDR3 sequence: CASSPTGGENTEAFF. CDR3 in DNA: TGTGCCAGCAGCCCGACAGGGGGGGAGAACACTGAAGCTTTCTTT.